The rows below give T cell receptor beta chains drawn from one sample of a study of shared clonotypes between healthy human individuals. Sequenced by immunoSEQ multiplex PCR; TCRdb stores in-frame clones only, minus some. The table lists 2,500,000 or so clones, roughly 93% of them singletons. Sequenced sample: naive CD4+ T cells from PBMCs. The source is a man between 18 and 29 years old in good health. Some clones in this sample may be carry-over from other donors' samples. The CDR3 runs from the conserved cysteine through the conserved F or W. D genes are given only for firm matches. A clone size is listed for some rows: how often the clone was seen (once, few, many), or a class if it is expanded.

v_call	d_call	clone_size	j_call	cdr3_nt	cdr3_aa
TRBV7-9	.	.	TRBJ2-7	TGTGCCAGCAGCTCCCTTCCTAGGGTGGGCTACGAGCAGTACTTC	CASSSLPRVGYEQYF
TRBV5-1	.	.	TRBJ2-3	TGCGCCAGCAGCTTGGTTCGAGCGGGACACACAGATACGCAGTATTTT	CASSLVRAGHTDTQYF
TRBV5-5	TRBD1	.	TRBJ1-2	TGTGCCAGCAGCCCCGGGACAGTATATGGCTACACCTTC	CASSPGTVYGYTF
TRBV6-1	.	.	TRBJ1-2	TGTGCCAGCAGTGAAGTACAGGACATTCGGGGCTACACCTTC	CASSEVQDIRGYTF
TRBV7-3	TRBD2	.	TRBJ2-3	TGTGCCAGCAGCTCCGGGACTAGCGGGACCACGCAGTATTTT	CASSSGTSGTTQYF
TRBV19	TRBD1	.	TRBJ2-7	TGTGCCAGTAGTAACGGACAGGGGGCTTACGAGCAGTACTTC	CASSNGQGAYEQYF
TRBV27	.	.	TRBJ1-2	TGTGCCAGCAGTTTGGGTTTGGCCCAGGGTAGGGGTGGCTACACCTTC	CASSLGLAQGRGGYTF
TRBV7-2	.	once	TRBJ1-2	TGTGCCAGCAGCTTATGGGGACAAACTAACTATGGCTACACCTTC	CASSLWGQTNYGYTF
TRBV10-3	TRBD1	.	TRBJ2-3	TGTGCCATCAGCGGGACAGCAGATACGCAGTATTTT	CAISGTADTQYF
TRBV7-3	.	once	TRBJ2-7	TGTGCCAGCAGTACAGGGAAATCCTACGAGCAGTACTTC	CASSTGKSYEQYF
TRBV5-1	.	.	TRBJ2-6	TGCGCCAGCAGCTTGCTGACGGCCCGGAGCTCTGGGGCCAACGTCCTGACTTTC	CASSLLTARSSGANVLTF
TRBV2	.	.	TRBJ1-1	TGTGCCACCAAAGAGAAGTTTTTAAACACTGAAGCTTTCTTT	CATKEKFLNTEAFF
TRBV28	.	.	TRBJ2-1	TGTGCCAGCAAGTCATGGTCGAATGAGCAGTTCTTC	CASKSWSNEQFF
TRBV11-2	.	.	TRBJ2-1	TGTGCCAGCAGCTTCAGTCCGAGCTCCTACAATGAGCAGTTCTTC	CASSFSPSSYNEQFF
TRBV2	.	few	TRBJ2-1	TGTGCCACCCAGGGTTTTGGTGAGCAGTTCTTC	CATQGFGEQFF
TRBV7-3	TRBD2	.	TRBJ2-3	TGTGCCAGCAGCCACTCGCGGGGGAGAGTCGGCACAGATACGCAGTATTTT	CASSHSRGRVGTDTQYF
TRBV7-2	TRBD1	once	TRBJ2-2	TGTGCCAGCAGCCACCGGACAGGGGGGACTAGGTCTGACACCGGGGAGCTGTTTTTT	CASSHRTGGTRSDTGELFF
TRBV27	.	once	TRBJ1-2	TGTGCCAGCACCTGGGACGTAAAGGGGTACTATGGCTACACCTTC	CASTWDVKGYYGYTF